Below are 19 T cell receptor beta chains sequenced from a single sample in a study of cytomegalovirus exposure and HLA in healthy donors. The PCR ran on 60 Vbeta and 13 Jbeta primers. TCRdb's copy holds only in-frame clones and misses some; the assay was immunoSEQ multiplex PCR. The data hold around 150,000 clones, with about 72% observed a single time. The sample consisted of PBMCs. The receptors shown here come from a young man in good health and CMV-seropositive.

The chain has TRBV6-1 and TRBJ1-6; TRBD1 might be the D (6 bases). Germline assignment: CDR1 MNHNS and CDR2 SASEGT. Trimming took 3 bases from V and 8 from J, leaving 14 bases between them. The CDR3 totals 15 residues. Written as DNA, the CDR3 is TGTGCCAGCAGTGACGAAGGGGGTTCATATTCACCCCTCCACTTT. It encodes CASSDEGGSYSPLHF.

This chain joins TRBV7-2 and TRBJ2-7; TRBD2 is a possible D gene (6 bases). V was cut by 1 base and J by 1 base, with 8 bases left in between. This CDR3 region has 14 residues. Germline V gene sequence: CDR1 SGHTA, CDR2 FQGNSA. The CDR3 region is CASSLDRESYEQYF. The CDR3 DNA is TGTGCCAGCAGCTTAGACCGGGAGTCCTACGAGCAGTACTTC. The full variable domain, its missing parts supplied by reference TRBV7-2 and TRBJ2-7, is GAGVSQSPSNKVTEKGKDVELRCDPISGHTALYWYRQSLGQGLEFLIYFQGNSAPDKSGLPSDRFSAERTGGSVSTLTIQRTQQEDSAVYLCASSLDRESYEQYFGPGTRLTVT.

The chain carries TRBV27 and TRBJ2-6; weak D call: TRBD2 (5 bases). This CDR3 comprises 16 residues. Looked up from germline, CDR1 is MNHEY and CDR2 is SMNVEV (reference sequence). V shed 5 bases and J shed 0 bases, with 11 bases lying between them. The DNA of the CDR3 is TGTGCCAGCAGTCCAGGACTGATCTCTGGGGCCAACGTCCTGACTTTC. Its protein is CASSPGLISGANVLTF.

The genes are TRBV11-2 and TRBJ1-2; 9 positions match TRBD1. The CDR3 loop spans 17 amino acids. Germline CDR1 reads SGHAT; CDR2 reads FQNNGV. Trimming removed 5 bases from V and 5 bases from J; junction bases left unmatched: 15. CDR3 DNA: TGTGCCAGCAGCCAAACCCTGACAGGGGGAAATTGGTATGGCTACACCTTC. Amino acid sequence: CASSQTLTGGNWYGYTF.

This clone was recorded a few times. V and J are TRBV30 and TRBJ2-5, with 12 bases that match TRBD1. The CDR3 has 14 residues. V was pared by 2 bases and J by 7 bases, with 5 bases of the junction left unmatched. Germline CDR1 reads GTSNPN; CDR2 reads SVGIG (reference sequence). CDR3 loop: CAWSSGTGGRTQYF. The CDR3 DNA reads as TGTGCCTGGAGTTCCGGGACAGGGGGCAGGACCCAGTACTTC.

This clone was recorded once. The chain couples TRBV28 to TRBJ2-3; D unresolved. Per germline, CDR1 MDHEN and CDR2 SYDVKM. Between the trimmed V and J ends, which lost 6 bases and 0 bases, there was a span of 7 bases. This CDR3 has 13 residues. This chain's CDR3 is CASRQASTDTQYF. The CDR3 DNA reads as TGTGCCAGCAGGCAGGCTAGCACAGATACGCAGTATTTT.

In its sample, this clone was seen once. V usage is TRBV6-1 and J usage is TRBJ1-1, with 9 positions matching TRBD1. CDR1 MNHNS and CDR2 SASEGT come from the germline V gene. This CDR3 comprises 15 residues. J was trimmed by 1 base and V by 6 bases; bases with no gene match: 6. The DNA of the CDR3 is TGTGCCAGCAGACCCCTGGACAGGGGGAACACTGAAGCTTTCTTT. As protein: CASRPLDRGNTEAFF.

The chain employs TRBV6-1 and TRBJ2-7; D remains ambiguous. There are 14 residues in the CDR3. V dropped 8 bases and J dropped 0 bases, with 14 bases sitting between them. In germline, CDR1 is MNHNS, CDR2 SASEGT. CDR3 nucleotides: TGTGCCAGCGCCTGGGCGAAGAGCTCCTACGAGCAGTACTTC. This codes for CASAWAKSSYEQYF.

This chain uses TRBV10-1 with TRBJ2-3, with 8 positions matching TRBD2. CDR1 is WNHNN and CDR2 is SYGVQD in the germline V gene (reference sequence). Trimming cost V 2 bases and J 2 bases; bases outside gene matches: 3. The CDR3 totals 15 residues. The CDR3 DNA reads TGCGCCAGCAGTGAGGGTAGCGGGGTCACAGATACGCAGTATTTT. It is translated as CASSEGSGVTDTQYF.

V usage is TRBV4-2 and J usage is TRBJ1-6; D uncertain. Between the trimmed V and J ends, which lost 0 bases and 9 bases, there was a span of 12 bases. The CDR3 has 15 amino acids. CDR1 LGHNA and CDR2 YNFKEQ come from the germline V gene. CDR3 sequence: CASSQEAISGSPLHF. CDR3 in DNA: TGTGCCAGCAGCCAAGAGGCAATAAGTGGTTCACCCCTCCACTTT.

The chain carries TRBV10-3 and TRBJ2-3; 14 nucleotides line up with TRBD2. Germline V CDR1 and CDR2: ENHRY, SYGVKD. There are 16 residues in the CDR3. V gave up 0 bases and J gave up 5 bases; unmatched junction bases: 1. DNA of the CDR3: TGTGCCATCAGTGAGTCGACTAGCGGGGGGGTAGATACGCAGTATTTT. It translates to CAISESTSGGVDTQYF.

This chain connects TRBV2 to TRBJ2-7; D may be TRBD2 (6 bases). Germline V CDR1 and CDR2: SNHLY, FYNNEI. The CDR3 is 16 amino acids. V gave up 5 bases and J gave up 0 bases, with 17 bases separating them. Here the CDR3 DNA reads TGTGCCAGCAGTCCACTTTTAGCGGAGAGCTCCTACGAGCAGTACTTC. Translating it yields CASSPLLAESSYEQYF.

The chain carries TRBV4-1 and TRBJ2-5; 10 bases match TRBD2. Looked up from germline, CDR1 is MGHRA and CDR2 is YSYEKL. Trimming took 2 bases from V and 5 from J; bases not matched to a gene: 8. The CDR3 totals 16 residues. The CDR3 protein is CASSQRSTSGPETQYF. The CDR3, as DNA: TGCGCCAGCAGCCAACGGTCGACTAGCGGGCCCGAGACCCAGTACTTC.

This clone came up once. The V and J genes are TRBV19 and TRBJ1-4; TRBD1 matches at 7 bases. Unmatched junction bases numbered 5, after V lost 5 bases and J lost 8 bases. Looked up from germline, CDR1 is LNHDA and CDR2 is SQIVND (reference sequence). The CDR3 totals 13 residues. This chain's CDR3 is CASSRDSEEKLFF. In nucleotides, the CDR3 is TGTGCCAGTAGTCGGGACAGTGAGGAAAAACTGTTTTTT.

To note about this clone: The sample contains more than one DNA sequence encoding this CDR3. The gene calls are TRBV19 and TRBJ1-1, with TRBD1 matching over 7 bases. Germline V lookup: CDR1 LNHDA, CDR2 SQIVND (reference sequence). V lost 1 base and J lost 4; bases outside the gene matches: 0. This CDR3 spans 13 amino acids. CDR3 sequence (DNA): TGTGCCAGTAGTATAGGGACAGGCACTGAAGCTTTCTTT. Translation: CASSIGTGTEAFF. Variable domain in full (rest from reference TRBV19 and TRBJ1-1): DGGITQSPKYLFRKEGQNVTLSCEQNLNHDAMYWYRQDPGQGLRLIYYSQIVNDFQKGDIAEGYSVSREKKESFPLTVTSAQKNPTAFYLCASSIGTGTEAFFGQGTRLTVV.

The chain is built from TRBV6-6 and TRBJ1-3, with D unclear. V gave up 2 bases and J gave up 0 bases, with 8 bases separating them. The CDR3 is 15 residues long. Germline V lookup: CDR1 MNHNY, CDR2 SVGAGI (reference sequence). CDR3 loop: CASSYRDRSGNTIYF. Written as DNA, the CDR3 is TGTGCCAGCAGTTACCGGGATCGCTCTGGAAACACCATATATTTT.

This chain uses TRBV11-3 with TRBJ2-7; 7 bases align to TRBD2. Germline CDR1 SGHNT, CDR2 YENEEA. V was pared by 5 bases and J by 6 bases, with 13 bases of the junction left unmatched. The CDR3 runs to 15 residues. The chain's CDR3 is CASSPSRQGGTEQYF. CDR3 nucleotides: TGTGCCAGCAGCCCATCCAGGCAGGGAGGGACCGAGCAGTACTTC.

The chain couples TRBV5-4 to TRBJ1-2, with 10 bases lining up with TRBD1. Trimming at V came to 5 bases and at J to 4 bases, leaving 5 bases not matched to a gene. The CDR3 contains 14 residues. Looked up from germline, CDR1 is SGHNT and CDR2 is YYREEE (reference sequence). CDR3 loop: CASSLTGGFYGYTF. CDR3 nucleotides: TGTGCCAGCAGTCTGACAGGGGGCTTCTATGGCTACACCTTC.

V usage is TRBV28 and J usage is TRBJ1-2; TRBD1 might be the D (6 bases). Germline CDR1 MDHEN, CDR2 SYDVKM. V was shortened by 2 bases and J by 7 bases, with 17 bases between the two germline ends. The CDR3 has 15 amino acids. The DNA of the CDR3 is TGTGCCAGCAGTTTAGGTCGAGCCGGGACAACTGGCTACACCTTC. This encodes CASSLGRAGTTGYTF.